This TCR beta chain is drawn from a study of blood T cells in healthy people across ages. CDR1 is KGHDR and CDR2 is SFDVKD in the germline V gene. The CDR3 covers 15 residues. V was trimmed by 2 bases and J by 8 bases, leaving 17 bases between them. A word on this clonotype: As yet, its antigen is unknown.

Whole-study results and caveats: Researchers said unsorted PBMCs prevented a conclusive naive versus antigen-experienced comparison.

The use of a sample-barcoded 5' primer and a J-beta primer mix characterized a second PCR of roughly 6 to 11 cycles. MiXCR, applied by TCRdb to the 5' RACE reads, yields one record per CDR3 protein. The sample yields more than 1,000,000 distinct CDR3 sequences, approximately 26% seen once. The data were also submitted as part of a second study, on T cells of mothers and their children.

The sequence was collected from a girl aged 2 to 10 in good health. The chain couples TRBV24-1 to TRBJ1-2; TRBD1 might be the D (5 bases). The specimen was blood. The CDR3 protein is CATSDSGTELGGYTF. The CDR3 DNA reads TGTGCCACCAGTGATTCCGGGACGGAACTGGGAGGCTACACCTTC.